This TCR beta chain was captured by sequencing in a study of T cells in Graves' hyperthyroidism and ophthalmopathy. Whole-study context: Any treatment followed the collection of peripheral blood at initial diagnosis. The study, taken as a whole, reports: In validation, the model predicted ophthalmopathy. These predictions came a median approximately 6.5 months before onset. Researchers found most expanded thyroid clonotypes above 0.001 in blood as well.

CDR1 is MGHRA and CDR2 is YSYEKL in the germline V gene. Losses at the gene ends were 2 bases for V and 5 bases for J; bases not matched to a gene: 8. The CDR3 sequence is 17 residues long. Regions amplified from RNA transcripts were the TCR beta CDR3 regions. The primer set for the first-round RT-PCR of the TCR CDR3 was HTBI. TCRdb analysed the multiplex PCR reads with MiXCR anew, one entry per CDR3 protein. The sample shows 150,000 or so distinct CDR3 sequences, approximately 24% of them seen only once. With regard to this clonotype: Its specificity is not known. Lacking the conserved final phenylalanine or tryptophan, this CDR3 likely reflects a read error.

The rearrangement joins TRBV4-1 to TRBJ2-2; 10 positions agree with TRBD2. This receptor was taken from a woman aged 45 to 65 with Graves' hyperthyroidism that later progressed to Graves' ophthalmopathy. The specimen was blood. DNA for the CDR3: TGCGCCAGCAGCCAAAAGCGGGAGGGCCTACGTACCGGGGAGCTGTTTCTT. As protein: CASSQKREGLRTGELFL.